This T cell receptor (beta chain) is from a study of preoperative IRX-2 immunotherapy in early breast cancer. Noted treatment: preoperative locoregional IRX-2 cytokine immunotherapy. Preoperative locoregional IRX-2 cytokine immunotherapy was tested in the phase Ib source study. With 0 bases removed from V and 6 bases from J, the gap between germline ends came to 7 bases. This CDR3 comprises 12 residues. CDR1 and CDR2 (germline): GTSNPN, SVGIG (reference sequence). Only in-frame clones appear in the TCRdb table, and some are missing; sequencing was by immunoSEQ multiplex PCR. This sample yields about 19,000 clones, of which 70% to 90% are seen a single time; roughly 1.1% belongs to the top ten.

The TCR originated in a human donor with breast cancer. The material was lymph node tissue, obtained after IRX-2 immunotherapy. The chain couples TRBV30 to TRBJ2-3; D not certain. The CDR3 sequence: CAWSVLYDTQYF. For the CDR3, the DNA is TGTGCCTGGAGTGTACTCTACGATACGCAGTATTTT.